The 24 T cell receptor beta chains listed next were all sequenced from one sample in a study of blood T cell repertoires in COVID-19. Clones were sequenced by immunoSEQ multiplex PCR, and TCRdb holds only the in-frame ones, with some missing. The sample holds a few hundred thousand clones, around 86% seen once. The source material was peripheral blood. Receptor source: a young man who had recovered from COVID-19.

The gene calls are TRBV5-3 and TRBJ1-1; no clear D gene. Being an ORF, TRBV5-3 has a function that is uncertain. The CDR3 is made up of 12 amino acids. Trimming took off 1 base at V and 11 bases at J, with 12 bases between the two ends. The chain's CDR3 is CARSLKPRRAFF. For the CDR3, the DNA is TGTGCCAGAAGCTTGAAGCCGCGCAGGGCTTTCTTT.

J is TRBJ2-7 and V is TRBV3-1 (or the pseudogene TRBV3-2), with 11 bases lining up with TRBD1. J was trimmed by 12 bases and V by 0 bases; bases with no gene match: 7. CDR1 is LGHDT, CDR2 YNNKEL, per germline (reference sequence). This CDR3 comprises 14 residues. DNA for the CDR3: TGTGCCAGCAGCCAAGATAGGGACAGGGGGGGGCCGTACTTC. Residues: CASSQDRDRGGPYF.

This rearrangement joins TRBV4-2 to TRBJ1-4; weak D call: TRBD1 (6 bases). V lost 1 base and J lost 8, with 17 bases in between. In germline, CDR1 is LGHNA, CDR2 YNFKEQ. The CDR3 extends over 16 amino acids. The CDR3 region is CASSQGPTGSNEKLFF. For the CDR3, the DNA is TGTGCCAGCAGCCAAGGACCCACAGGGTCAAACGAAAAACTGTTTTTT.

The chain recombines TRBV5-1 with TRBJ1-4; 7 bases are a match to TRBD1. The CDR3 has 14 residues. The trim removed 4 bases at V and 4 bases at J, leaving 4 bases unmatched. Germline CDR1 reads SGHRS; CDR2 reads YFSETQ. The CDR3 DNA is TGCGCCAGCAGCCAGGGACAGCTTAATGAAAAACTGTTTTTT. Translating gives CASSQGQLNEKLFF.

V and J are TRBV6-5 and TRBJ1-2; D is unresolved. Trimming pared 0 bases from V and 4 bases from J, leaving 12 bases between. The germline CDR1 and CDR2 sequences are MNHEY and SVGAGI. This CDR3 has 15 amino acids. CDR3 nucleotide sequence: TGTGCCAGCAGTTACTCGTTGTCGTCCGTCTATGGCTACACCTTC. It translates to CASSYSLSSVYGYTF.

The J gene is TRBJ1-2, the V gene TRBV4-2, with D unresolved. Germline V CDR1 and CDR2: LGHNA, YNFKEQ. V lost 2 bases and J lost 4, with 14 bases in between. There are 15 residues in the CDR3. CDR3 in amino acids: CASSQTSVPRYGYTF. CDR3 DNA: TGTGCCAGCAGCCAAACCAGCGTACCTCGCTATGGCTACACCTTC.

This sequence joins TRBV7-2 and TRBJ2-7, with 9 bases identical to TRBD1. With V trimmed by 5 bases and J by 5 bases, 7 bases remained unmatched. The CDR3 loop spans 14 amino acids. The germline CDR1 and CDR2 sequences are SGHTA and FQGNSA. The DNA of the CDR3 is TGTGCCAGCAGCGGAGGGACAGGGCGTAACGAGCAGTACTTC. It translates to CASSGGTGRNEQYF.

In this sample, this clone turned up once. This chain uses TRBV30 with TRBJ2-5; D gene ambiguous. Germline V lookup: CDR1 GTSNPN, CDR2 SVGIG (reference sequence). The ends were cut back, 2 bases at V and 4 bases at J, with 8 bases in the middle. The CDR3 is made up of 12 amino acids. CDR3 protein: CAWSYSIETQYF. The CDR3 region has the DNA TGTGCCTGGAGTTACAGTATAGAGACCCAGTACTTC.

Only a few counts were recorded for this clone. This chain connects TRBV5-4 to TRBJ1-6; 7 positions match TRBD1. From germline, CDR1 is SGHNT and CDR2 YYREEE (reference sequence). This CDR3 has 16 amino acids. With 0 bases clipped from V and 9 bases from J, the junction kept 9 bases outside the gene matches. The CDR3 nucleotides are TGTGCCAGCAGCTTGGACAGGGGACATCGGGCTTCACCCCTCCACTTT. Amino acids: CASSLDRGHRASPLHF. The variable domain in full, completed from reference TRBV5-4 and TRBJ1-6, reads ETGVTQSPTHLIKTRGQQVTLRCSSQSGHNTVSWYQQALGQGPQFIFQYYREEENGRGNFPPRFSGLQFPNYSSELNVNALELDDSALYLCASSLDRGHRASPLHFGNGTRLTVT.

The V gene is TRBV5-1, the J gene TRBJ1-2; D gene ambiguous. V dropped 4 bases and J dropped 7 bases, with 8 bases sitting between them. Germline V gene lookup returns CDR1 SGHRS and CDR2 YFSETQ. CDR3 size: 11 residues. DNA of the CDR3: TGCGCCAGCAGCCGGGAGGGTGGCTACACCTTC. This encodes CASSREGGYTF.

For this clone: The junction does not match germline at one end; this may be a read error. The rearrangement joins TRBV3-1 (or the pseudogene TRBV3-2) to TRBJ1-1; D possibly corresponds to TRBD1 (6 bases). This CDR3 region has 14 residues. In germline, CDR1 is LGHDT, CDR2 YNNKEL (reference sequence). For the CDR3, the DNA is TGTGCCAGCAGACAAGCGGACAGGAACACTGAAGCTTTCTTT. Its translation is CASRQADRNTEAFF.

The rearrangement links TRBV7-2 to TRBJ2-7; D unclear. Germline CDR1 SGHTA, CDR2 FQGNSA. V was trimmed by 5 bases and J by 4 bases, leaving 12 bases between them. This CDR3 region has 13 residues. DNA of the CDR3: TGTGCCAGCAGCCCCAATCCCCAATACGAGCAGTACTTC. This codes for CASSPNPQYEQYF.

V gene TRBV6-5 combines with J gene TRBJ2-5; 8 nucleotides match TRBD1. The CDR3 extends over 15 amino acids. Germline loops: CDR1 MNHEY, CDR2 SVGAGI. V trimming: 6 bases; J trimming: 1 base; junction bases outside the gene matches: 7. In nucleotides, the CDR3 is TGTGCCAGCAGATATCCGGGACAGGCCCAAGAGACCCAGTACTTC. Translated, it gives CASRYPGQAQETQYF.

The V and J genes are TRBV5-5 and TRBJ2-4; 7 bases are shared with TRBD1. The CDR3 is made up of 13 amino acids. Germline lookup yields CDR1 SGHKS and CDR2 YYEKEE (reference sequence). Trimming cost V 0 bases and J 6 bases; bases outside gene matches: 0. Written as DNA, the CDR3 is TGTGCCAGCAGCTTGGGGGACAGAAACATTCAGTACTTC. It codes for CASSLGDRNIQYF.

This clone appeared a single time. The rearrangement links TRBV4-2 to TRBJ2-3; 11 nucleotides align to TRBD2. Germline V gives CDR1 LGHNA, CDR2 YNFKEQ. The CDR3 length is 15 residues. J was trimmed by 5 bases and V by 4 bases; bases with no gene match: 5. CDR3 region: CASSPGTSGGDTQYF. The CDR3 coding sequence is TGTGCCAGCAGCCCCGGGACTAGCGGTGGAGATACGCAGTATTTT.

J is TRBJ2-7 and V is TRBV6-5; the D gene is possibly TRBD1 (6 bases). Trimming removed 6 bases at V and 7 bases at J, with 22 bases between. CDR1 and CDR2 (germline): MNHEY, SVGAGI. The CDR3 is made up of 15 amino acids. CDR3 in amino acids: CASRPGQIKSGEQYF. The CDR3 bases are TGTGCCAGCAGGCCAGGACAGATAAAGTCTGGAGAGCAGTACTTC.

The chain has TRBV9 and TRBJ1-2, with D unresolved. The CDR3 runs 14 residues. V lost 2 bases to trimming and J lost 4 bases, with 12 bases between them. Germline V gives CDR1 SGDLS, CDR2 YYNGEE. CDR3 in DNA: TGTGCCAGCAGCGTTACTGGTCCTCTCTATGGCTACACCTTC. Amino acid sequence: CASSVTGPLYGYTF.

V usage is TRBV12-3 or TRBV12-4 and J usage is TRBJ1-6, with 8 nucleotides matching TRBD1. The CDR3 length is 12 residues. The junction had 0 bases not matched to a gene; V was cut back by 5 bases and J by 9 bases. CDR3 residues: CASSDRGSPLHF. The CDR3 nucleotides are TGTGCCAGCAGTGACAGGGGTTCACCCCTCCACTTT.

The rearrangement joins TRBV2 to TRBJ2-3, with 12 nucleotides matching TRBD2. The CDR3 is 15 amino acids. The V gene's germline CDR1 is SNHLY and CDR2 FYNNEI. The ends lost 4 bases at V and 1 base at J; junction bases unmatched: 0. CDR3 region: CASSGTSGGTDTQYF. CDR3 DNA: TGTGCCAGCAGTGGGACTAGCGGGGGCACAGATACGCAGTATTTT. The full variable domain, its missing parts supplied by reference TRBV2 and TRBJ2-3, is EPEVTQTPSHQVTQMGQEVILRCVPISNHLYFYWYRQILGQKVEFLVSFYNNEISEKSEIFDDQFSVERPDGSNFTLKIRSTKLEDSAMYFCASSGTSGGTDTQYFGPGTRLTVL.

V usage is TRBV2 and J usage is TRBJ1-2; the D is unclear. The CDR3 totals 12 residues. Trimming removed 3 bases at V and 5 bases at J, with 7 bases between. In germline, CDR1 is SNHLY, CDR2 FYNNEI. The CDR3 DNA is TGTGCCAGCAGTGAGTCGGGATATGGCTACACCTTC. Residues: CASSESGYGYTF.

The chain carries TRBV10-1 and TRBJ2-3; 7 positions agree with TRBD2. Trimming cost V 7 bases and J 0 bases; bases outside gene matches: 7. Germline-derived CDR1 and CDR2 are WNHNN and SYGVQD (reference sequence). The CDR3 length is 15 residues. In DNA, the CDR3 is TGCGCCAGCACAAAGGGAGGGAGAAGCACAGATACGCAGTATTTT. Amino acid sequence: CASTKGGRSTDTQYF.

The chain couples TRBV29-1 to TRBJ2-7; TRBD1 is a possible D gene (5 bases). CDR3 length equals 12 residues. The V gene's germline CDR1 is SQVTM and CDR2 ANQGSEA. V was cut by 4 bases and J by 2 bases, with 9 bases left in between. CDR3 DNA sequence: TGCAGCGTTGGGGCAGGGCCCTACGAGCAGTACTTC. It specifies CSVGAGPYEQYF.

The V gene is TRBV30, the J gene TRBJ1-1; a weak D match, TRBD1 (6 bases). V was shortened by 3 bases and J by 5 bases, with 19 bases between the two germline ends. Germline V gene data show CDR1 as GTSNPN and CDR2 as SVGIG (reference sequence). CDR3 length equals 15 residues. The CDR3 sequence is CAWRGAPGRRTEAFF. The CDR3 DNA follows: TGTGCCTGGAGGGGGGCCCCGGGCAGGAGGACTGAAGCTTTCTTT.

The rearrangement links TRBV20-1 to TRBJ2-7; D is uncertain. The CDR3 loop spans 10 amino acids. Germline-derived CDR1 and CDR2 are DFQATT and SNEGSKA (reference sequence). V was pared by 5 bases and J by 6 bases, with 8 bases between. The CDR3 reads CSAWAPEQYF. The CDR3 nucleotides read TGCAGTGCTTGGGCTCCCGAGCAGTACTTC.